The 5 T cell receptor beta chains below all came from one sample that was sequenced in a study of T cell changes during pregnancy in multiple sclerosis. The repertoire was sequenced with immunoSEQ multiplex PCR; TCRdb's copy has only in-frame clones and lacks some. The table shows some 31,000 clones, with 90% to 95% occurring only once. The sequences come from CD8+ T cells from peripheral blood mononuclear cells, collected before pregnancy. The receptors were gathered from a female donor with multiple sclerosis, enrolled in a pregnancy study.

This chain joins TRBV7-9 and TRBJ2-1; TRBD1 aligns across 10 bases. J was trimmed by 3 bases and V by 5 bases; bases with no gene match: 7. This CDR3 comprises 16 residues. Germline loops: CDR1 SEHNR, CDR2 FQNEAQ (reference sequence). The CDR3 nucleotides read TGTGCCAGCAGCCGTCCTGGGACAGGGGTCTACAATGAGCAGTTCTTC. Protein sequence: CASSRPGTGVYNEQFF.

The chain uses TRBV28 and TRBJ2-7; 8 bases agree with TRBD1. The CDR3 extends over 15 amino acids. Germline trimming cut 5 bases from V and 2 bases from J; bases unmatched to any gene: 8. Germline CDR1 reads MDHEN; CDR2 reads SYDVKM. CDR3 in amino acids: CASSPAGQETYEQYF. The CDR3 nucleotides read TGTGCCAGCAGTCCGGCGGGACAGGAAACCTACGAGCAGTACTTC.

This rearrangement joins TRBV6-5 to TRBJ1-2; no clear D gene. The CDR3 extends over 15 amino acids. V was clipped by 1 base and J by 7 bases, with 16 bases between them. Germline CDR1 is MNHEY and CDR2 is SVGAGI. The CDR3 sequence is CASSYLLGSASGYTF. The CDR3, as DNA: TGTGCCAGCAGTTACTTGCTAGGGAGCGCATCTGGCTACACCTTC.

The genes are TRBV15 and TRBJ2-7, with D possibly TRBD1 on 5 matching bases. The germline V gene encodes CDR1 LNHNV and CDR2 YYDKDF (reference sequence). V gave up 0 bases and J gave up 5 bases, with 14 bases separating them. This CDR3 region has 15 residues. This CDR3 is CATSRDRGRLHEQYF. CDR3 nucleotides: TGTGCCACCAGCAGAGATAGGGGCAGGTTGCACGAGCAGTACTTC.

The rearrangement uses TRBV7-9 and TRBJ1-1; the match to TRBD1 covers 11 bases. Germline V gene sequence: CDR1 SEHNR, CDR2 FQNEAQ (reference sequence). Unmatched junction bases numbered 5, after V lost 2 bases and J lost 0 bases. This CDR3 is 17 amino acids long. In DNA, the CDR3 is TGTGCCAGCAGCTTACCTCCGGGACAGGGGGTGAACACTGAAGCTTTCTTT. Translation: CASSLPPGQGVNTEAFF.